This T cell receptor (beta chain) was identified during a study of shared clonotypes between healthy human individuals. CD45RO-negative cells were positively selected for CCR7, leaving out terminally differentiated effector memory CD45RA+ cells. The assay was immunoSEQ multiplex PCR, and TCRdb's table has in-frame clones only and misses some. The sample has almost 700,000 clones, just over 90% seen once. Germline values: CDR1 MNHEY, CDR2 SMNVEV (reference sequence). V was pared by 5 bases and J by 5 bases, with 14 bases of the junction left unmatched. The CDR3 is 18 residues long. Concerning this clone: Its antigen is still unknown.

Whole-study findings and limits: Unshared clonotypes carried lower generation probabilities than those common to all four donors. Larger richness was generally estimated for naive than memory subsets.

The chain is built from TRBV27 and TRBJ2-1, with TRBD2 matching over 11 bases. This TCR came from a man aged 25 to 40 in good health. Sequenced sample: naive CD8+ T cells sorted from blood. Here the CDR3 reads CASSPYPVAGGDDNEQFF. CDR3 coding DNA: TGTGCCAGCAGTCCCTACCCGGTAGCGGGAGGGGACGACAATGAGCAGTTCTTC.